Below are 17 T cell receptor beta chains sequenced from a single sample in a study of CD8+ T cells in alopecia areata (dated by TCRdb to between 2018 and 2020). Library preparation used the immunoSEQ multiplex PCR assay. RNA was extracted from all samples and reverse transcribed into cDNA as template for TCR sequencing. TCRdb provides this immuneACCESS table in a form limited to in-frame rearrangements. Some clones are lacking; in checked studies, under half of them reflect an unresolved V gene, and why the rest are absent is not known. The sample table lists some 120,000 clones, roughly 58% of them with a count of one. 3.5% to 5% of the sample rests with the top ten. Sample time point, as interpreted from the label and publication: baseline before oral tofacitinib. Sequenced here: CD4+ T cells sorted from blood, sampled at week 0. These receptors were taken from a human donor with alopecia areata.

The rearrangement joins TRBV12-5 to TRBJ2-5, with a tentative D call TRBD1 (8 bases). Germline assignment: CDR1 LGHNT and CDR2 FRNRAP. The CDR3 runs to 16 residues. The V and J ends lost 7 bases and 5 bases respectively, with 23 bases between them. DNA of the CDR3: TGTGCTAGTGTTCGGACAGGGAGGGACAAGGCGGAGACCCAGTACTTC. This encodes CASVRTGRDKAETQYF.

This sequence joins TRBV5-1 and TRBJ1-1, with 7 positions matching TRBD1. The CDR3 runs 14 residues. Germline V gene sequence: CDR1 SGHRS, CDR2 YFSETQ. J lost 1 base, V lost 0 bases, and 0 bases had no gene match. The CDR3 spells CASSLGDRNTEAFF. The CDR3 DNA reads as TGCGCCAGCAGCTTGGGGGACAGGAACACTGAAGCTTTCTTT.

V usage is TRBV5-6 and J usage is TRBJ2-7, with 7 positions matching TRBD1. Germline loops: CDR1 SGHDT, CDR2 YYEEEE. The CDR3 spans 15 residues. The V segment lost 1 base and the J segment 2 bases; nucleotides outside the gene matches: 6. The CDR3 loop is CASSLLGTDAYEQYF. As DNA, the CDR3 is TGTGCCAGCAGCTTGCTAGGGACAGACGCCTACGAGCAGTACTTC. Using reference TRBV5-6 and TRBJ2-7 for the parts outside the CDR3, the full variable domain is DAGVTQSPTHLIKTRGQQVTLRCSPKSGHDTVSWYQQALGQGPQFIFQYYEEEERQRGNFPDRFSGHQFPNYSSELNVNALLLGDSALYLCASSLLGTDAYEQYFGPGTRLTVT.

The chain couples TRBV9 to TRBJ1-3; possibly TRBD1 for D (5 bases). The CDR3 is made up of 16 amino acids. V was shortened by 0 bases and J by 4 bases, with 14 bases between the two germline ends. CDR1 and CDR2 from the germline V gene are SGDLS and YYNGEE. CDR3 sequence (DNA): TGTGCCAGCAGCGTAGCTAATCAGGGAAAAGGAAACACCATATATTTT. Translated: CASSVANQGKGNTIYF.

This clone was seen only a few times. V and J are TRBV28 and TRBJ1-5, with TRBD1 identical over 11 bases. The germline gives CDR1 MDHEN, CDR2 SYDVKM. CDR3 length equals 18 residues. The junction had 11 bases not matched to a gene; V was cut back by 4 bases and J by 3 bases. The CDR3 loop reads CASSWTGGTAFPNQPQHF. Written as DNA, the CDR3 is TGTGCCAGCAGTTGGACAGGGGGCACGGCTTTTCCCAATCAGCCCCAGCATTTT.

The chain joins TRBV28 to TRBJ2-1; D gene unclear. The V end was cut by 3 bases, the J end by 4 bases, with 7 bases between. This CDR3 has 13 residues. Germline CDR1 MDHEN, CDR2 SYDVKM. The CDR3 region is CASSLAVYNEQFF. The CDR3 DNA reads as TGTGCCAGCAGTTTGGCCGTATACAATGAGCAGTTCTTC.

DNA for the CDR3: TGTGCCAGCTCACCACTGCTAGGGGGTTACAATGAGCAGTTCTTC. It specifies CASSPLLGGYNEQFF. V and J are TRBV18 and TRBJ2-1, with D perhaps matching TRBD1 (6 bases). The V and J ends lost 1 base and 4 bases respectively, with 11 bases between them. Per the germline V gene, CDR1 is KGHSH and CDR2 is LQKENI. The CDR3 is 15 amino acids.

V is TRBV4-3 and J is TRBJ1-6; a possible D gene is TRBD1 (6 bases). V dropped 0 bases and J dropped 10 bases, with 16 bases sitting between them. The CDR3 is 16 amino acids. Germline V gene data show CDR1 as LGHNA and CDR2 as YSLEER. The CDR3 DNA is TGCGCCAGCAGCCAAGAGGCGGGGGCCTCGGGGTCACCCCTCCACTTT. It translates to CASSQEAGASGSPLHF.

The chain is built from TRBV5-1 and TRBJ2-7, with D possibly TRBD2 on 7 matching bases. CDR1 SGHRS and CDR2 YFSETQ come from the germline V gene. This CDR3 has 14 amino acids. V was trimmed by 3 bases and J by 6 bases, leaving 16 bases between them. For the CDR3, the DNA is TGCGCCAGCAGCTCCCGGGCGGGGGCGGGCGAGCAGTACTTC. This gives the protein CASSSRAGAGEQYF. Full variable domain (outside the CDR3, taken from reference TRBV5-1 and TRBJ2-7): KAGVTQTPRYLIKTRGQQVTLSCSPISGHRSVSWYQQTPGQGLQFLFEYFSETQRNKGNFPGRFSGRQFSNSRSEMNVSTLELGDSALYLCASSSRAGAGEQYFGPGTRLTVT.

The chain couples TRBV18 to TRBJ1-6; D remains ambiguous. Trimming stripped 6 bases from V and 3 bases from J, with 15 bases between. The germline V gene has CDR1 KGHSH and CDR2 LQKENI. This CDR3 has 16 amino acids. The CDR3 nucleotides are TGTGCCAGCTCTCCGACCGGGGATGGCTATAATTCACCCCTCCACTTT. As protein: CASSPTGDGYNSPLHF.

The chain combines TRBV7-3 with TRBJ2-2; possibly TRBD2 for D (5 bases). V lost 1 base, J lost 6 bases, and 12 bases lay in between. Germline CDR1 reads SGHTA; CDR2 reads FQGTGA. The CDR3 has 15 residues. CDR3 residues: CASSLITPGAGELFF. The CDR3 bases are TGTGCCAGCAGCTTAATTACTCCCGGGGCCGGGGAGCTGTTTTTT.

Remarks on this clone: Different DNA sequences within this sample yield the same CDR3. The chain recombines TRBV7-2 with TRBJ1-5; no definite D call. The germline CDR1 and CDR2 sequences are SGHTA and FQGNSA. This CDR3 has 12 residues. Trimming removed 4 bases at V and 7 bases at J, with 8 bases between. The CDR3 sequence is CASSSIFQPQHF. CDR3 nucleotides: TGTGCCAGCAGCTCCATTTTCCAGCCCCAGCATTTT.

The sample holds one count of this clone. The chain combines TRBV7-3 with TRBJ2-3; D gene uncertain. The germline V gene encodes CDR1 SGHTA and CDR2 FQGTGA. V was pared by 5 bases and J by 1 base, with 19 bases between. This CDR3 comprises 17 residues. CDR3 DNA: TGTGCCAGCAGCCGAACTGGTCTGGGTCGGGGCACAGATACGCAGTATTTT. It encodes CASSRTGLGRGTDTQYF. The full variable domain, with the rest looked up from reference TRBV7-3 and TRBJ2-3, is GAGVSQTPSNKVTEKGKYVELRCDPISGHTALYWYRQSLGQGPEFLIYFQGTGAADDSGLPNDRFFAVRPEGSVSTLKIQRTERGDSAVYLCASSRTGLGRGTDTQYFGPGTRLTVL.

The rearrangement links TRBV5-1 to TRBJ2-3; 8 bases are shared with TRBD1. Per the germline V gene, CDR1 is SGHRS and CDR2 is YFSETQ. J was trimmed by 3 bases and V by 4 bases; bases with no gene match: 7. The CDR3 totals 15 residues. CDR3 region: CASSPTRGRTDTQYF. The DNA of the CDR3 is TGCGCCAGCAGCCCAACCAGGGGGCGAACAGATACGCAGTATTTT. The full variable domain, with the rest looked up from reference TRBV5-1 and TRBJ2-3, is KAGVTQTPRYLIKTRGQQVTLSCSPISGHRSVSWYQQTPGQGLQFLFEYFSETQRNKGNFPGRFSGRQFSNSRSEMNVSTLELGDSALYLCASSPTRGRTDTQYFGPGTRLTVL.

CDR3 residues: CASKVQGHEQYF. The DNA for the CDR3 is TGTGCCAGCAAGGTACAGGGCCACGAGCAGTACTTC. This chain links TRBV2 with TRBJ2-7; a possible D gene is TRBD1 (6 bases). CDR1 and CDR2 from the germline V gene are SNHLY and FYNNEI. The CDR3 consists of 12 residues. With 7 bases removed from V and 5 bases from J, the gap between germline ends came to 12 bases. Based on the CDR3 plus reference TRBV2 and TRBJ2-7, the full variable domain is EPEVTQTPSHQVTQMGQEVILRCVPISNHLYFYWYRQILGQKVEFLVSFYNNEISEKSEIFDDQFSVERPDGSNFTLKIRSTKLEDSAMYFCASKVQGHEQYFGPGTRLTVT.

The chain recombines TRBV5-1 with TRBJ2-1; tentatively, D is TRBD1 (6 bases). Germline V CDR1 and CDR2: SGHRS, YFSETQ. The V and J ends lost 4 bases and 9 bases respectively, with 14 bases between them. The CDR3 is 13 residues long. CDR3 DNA: TGCGCCAGCAGCGTATACAGGGTGGGTGAGCAGTTCTTC. Its translation: CASSVYRVGEQFF.

This clone was observed a handful of times. CDR3 nucleotide sequence: TGTGCCAGCAGCTTGACGGGGATGGGAGAGACCCAGTACTTC. Encoded protein: CASSLTGMGETQYF. The V call is TRBV5-6, the J call TRBJ2-5; a weak D match, TRBD2 (5 bases). The CDR3 is 14 amino acids. The V end was cut by 1 base, the J end by 4 bases, with 11 bases between. CDR1 and CDR2 from the germline V gene are SGHDT and YYEEEE.